This TCR beta chain was recovered during a study of cytomegalovirus exposure and HLA in healthy donors. Study results and caveats: Many donors carried some public TCRs, although rarity characterized most TCR sequences. Reportedly, cytomegalovirus status was diagnosed with high sensitivity and specificity. It was 150 or so TCR beta chains that were listed as cytomegalovirus-associated.

Only in-frame clones appear in the TCRdb table, and some are missing; sequencing was by immunoSEQ multiplex PCR. In the table there are more than 70,000 clones, approximately 94% of which are singletons. With regard to this clone: Its target is not known.

CDR3 length equals 14 residues. CDR1 is MNHEY and CDR2 is SVGAGI in the germline V gene. V gave up 7 bases and J gave up 0 bases, with 11 bases separating them. Sample: PBMCs. This TCR derives from a woman aged 18-35 years in good health and CMV-seronegative. V gene TRBV6-5 combines with J gene TRBJ2-3; D is possibly TRBD2 (5 bases). The CDR3 reads CASKTGYSTDTQYF. In DNA, the CDR3 is TGTGCCAGCAAAACGGGGTATAGCACAGATACGCAGTATTTT.